This TCR beta chain was captured by sequencing in a study of cytomegalovirus exposure and HLA in healthy donors. 60 Vbeta and 13 Jbeta primers were used in PCR. The repertoire was sequenced with immunoSEQ multiplex PCR; TCRdb's copy has only in-frame clones and lacks some. Of about 160,000 clones in the sample, about 75% were seen once. In the case of this clone: Its antigen is still unknown.

Samples came from healthy bone marrow donors. The V gene's germline CDR1 is WNHNN and CDR2 SYGVQD (reference sequence). Germline trimming cut 6 bases from V and 4 bases from J; bases unmatched to any gene: 19. CDR3 length: 18 amino acids. Study results and caveats: Within an earlier analysis, most TCR beta V segments proved productive either about 90% or about 30% of the time. The authors considered a cluster of highly shared sequence variants likely to be a sequencing artifact. Cytomegalovirus-associated TCR beta chains were listed, numbering more than 150.

The TCR originated in a female donor in good health and CMV-seronegative. The genes are TRBV10-1 and TRBJ1-2; 8 nucleotides match TRBD1. What was sequenced was PBMCs. CDR3 coding DNA: TGCGCCAGCAGGACTAAAGCTTTCAGGGGGCGGTTAGCCTATGGCTACACCTTC. Encoded protein: CASRTKAFRGRLAYGYTF.